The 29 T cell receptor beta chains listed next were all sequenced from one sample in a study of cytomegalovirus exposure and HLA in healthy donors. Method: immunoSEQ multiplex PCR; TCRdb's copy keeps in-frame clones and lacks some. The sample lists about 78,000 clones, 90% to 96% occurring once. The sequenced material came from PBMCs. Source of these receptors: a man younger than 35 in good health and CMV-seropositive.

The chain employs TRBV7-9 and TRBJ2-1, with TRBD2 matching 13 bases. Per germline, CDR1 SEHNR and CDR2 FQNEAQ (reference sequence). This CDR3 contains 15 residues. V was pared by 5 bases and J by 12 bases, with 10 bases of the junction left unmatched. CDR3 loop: CASSPRGLAGTRQFF. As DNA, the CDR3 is TGTGCCAGCAGCCCAAGGGGACTAGCGGGAACACGGCAGTTCTTC. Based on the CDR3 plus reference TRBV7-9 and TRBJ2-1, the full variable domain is DTGVSQNPRHKITKRGQNVTFRCDPISEHNRLYWYRQTLGQGPEFLTYFQNEAQLEKSRLLSDRFSAERPKGSFSTLEIQRTEQGDSAMYLCASSPRGLAGTRQFFGPGTRLTVL.

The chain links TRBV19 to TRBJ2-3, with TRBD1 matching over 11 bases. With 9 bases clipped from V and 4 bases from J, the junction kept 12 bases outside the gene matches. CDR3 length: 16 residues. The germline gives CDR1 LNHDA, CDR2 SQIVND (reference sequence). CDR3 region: CASKRTGTGGADTQYF. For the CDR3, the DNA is TGTGCCAGCAAGAGAACCGGGACAGGGGGTGCAGATACGCAGTATTTT.

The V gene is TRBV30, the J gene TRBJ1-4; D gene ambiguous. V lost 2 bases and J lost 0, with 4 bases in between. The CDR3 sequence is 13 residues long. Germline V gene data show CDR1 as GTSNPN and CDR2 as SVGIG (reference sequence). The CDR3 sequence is CAWSQATNEKLFF. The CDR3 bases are TGTGCCTGGAGTCAGGCAACTAATGAAAAACTGTTTTTT.

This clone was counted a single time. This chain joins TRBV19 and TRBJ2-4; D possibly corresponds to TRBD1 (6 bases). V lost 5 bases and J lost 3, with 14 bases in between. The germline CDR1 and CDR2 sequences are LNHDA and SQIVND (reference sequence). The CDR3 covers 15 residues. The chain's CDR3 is CASSPPGAIKNIQYF. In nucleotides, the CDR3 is TGTGCCAGTAGTCCACCAGGGGCGATCAAAAACATTCAGTACTTC.

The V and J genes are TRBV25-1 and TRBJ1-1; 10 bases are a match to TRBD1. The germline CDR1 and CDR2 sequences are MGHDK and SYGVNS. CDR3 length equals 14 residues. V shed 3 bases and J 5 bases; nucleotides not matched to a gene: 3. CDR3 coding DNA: TGTGCCAGCAGTGATGACAGGGGGCAGACTGAAGCTTTCTTT. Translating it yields CASSDDRGQTEAFF.

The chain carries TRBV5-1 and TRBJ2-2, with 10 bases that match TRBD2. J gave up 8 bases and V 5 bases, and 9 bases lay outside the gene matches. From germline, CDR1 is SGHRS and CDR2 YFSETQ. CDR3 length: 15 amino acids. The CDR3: CASRDPSGGEGELFF. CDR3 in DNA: TGCGCCAGCAGGGACCCTAGCGGGGGAGAAGGGGAGCTGTTTTTT.

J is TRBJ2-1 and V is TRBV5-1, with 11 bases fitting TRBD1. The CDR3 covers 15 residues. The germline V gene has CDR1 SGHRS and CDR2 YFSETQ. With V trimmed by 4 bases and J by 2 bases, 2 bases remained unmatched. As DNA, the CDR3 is TGCGCCAGCAGCACGGGACAGGGGGCCTACAATGAGCAGTTCTTC. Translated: CASSTGQGAYNEQFF.

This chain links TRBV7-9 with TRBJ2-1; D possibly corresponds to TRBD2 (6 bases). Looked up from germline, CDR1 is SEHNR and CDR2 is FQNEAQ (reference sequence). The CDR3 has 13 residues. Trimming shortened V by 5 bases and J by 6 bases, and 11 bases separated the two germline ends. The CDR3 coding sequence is TGTGCCAGCAGCGGGATGACTAGCAATGAGCAGTTCTTC. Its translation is CASSGMTSNEQFF.

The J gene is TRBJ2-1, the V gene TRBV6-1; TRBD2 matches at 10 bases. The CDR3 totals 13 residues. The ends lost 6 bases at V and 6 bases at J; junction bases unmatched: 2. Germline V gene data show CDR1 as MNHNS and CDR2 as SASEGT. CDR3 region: CASRGLAFNEQFF. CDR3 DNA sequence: TGTGCCAGCAGGGGACTAGCGTTCAATGAGCAGTTCTTC.

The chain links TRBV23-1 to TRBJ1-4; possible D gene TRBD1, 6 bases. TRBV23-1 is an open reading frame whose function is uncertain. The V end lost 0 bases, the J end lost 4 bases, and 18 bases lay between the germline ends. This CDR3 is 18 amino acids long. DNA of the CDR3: TGCGCCAGCAGTCAATCCGTGAGTGTCAGGGGTCGTAATGAAAAACTGTTTTTT. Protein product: CASSQSVSVRGRNEKLFF.

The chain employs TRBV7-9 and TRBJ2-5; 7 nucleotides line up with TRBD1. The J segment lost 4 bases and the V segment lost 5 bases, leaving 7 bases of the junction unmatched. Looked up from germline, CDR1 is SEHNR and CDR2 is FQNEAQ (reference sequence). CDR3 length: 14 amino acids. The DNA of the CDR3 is TGTGCCAGCAGCCCAACAGGGGTCCGAGAGACCCAGTACTTC. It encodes CASSPTGVRETQYF.

In DNA form, the CDR3 reads TGTGCCAGCAGCTTCACTAGCGGGAATAGAGCCGGGGAGCTGTTTTTT. Protein sequence: CASSFTSGNRAGELFF. The chain recombines TRBV7-3 with TRBJ2-2; TRBD2 matches 10 bases. This CDR3 has 16 residues. Germline-derived CDR1 and CDR2 are SGHTA and FQGTGA. J lost 6 bases, V lost 3 bases, and 7 bases had no gene match.

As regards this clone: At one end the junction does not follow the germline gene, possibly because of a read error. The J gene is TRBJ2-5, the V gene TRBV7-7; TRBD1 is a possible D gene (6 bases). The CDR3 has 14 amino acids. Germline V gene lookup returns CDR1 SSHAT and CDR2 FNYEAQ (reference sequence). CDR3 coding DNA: TGTGCTAGCAGCCCAGGGGCTTTCCAAGAGACCCAGTACTTC. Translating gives CASSPGAFQETQYF.

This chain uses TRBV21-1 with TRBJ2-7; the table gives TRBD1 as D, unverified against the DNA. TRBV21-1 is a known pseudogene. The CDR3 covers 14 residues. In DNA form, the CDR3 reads TGTGCCAGCCTCCGAGGGCAGGGGGCCAACGAGCAGTACTTC. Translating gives CASLRGQGANEQYF.

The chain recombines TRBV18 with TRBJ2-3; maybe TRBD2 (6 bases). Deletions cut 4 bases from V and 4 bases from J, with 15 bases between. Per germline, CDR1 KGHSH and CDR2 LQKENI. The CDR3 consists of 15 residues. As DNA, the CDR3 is TGTGCCAGCTCACGACCGACTAGTCGTGCAGATACGCAGTATTTT. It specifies CASSRPTSRADTQYF.

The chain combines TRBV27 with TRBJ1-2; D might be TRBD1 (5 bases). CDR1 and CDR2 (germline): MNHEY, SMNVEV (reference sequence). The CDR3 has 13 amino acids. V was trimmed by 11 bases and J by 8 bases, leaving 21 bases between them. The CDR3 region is CAASSRGNIGYTF. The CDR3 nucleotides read TGTGCCGCCTCATCCCGGGGGAACATAGGCTACACCTTC.

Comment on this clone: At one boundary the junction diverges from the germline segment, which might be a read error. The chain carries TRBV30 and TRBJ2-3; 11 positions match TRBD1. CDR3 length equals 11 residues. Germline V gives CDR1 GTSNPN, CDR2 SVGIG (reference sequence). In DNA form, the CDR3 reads TGTGCCTGGAGGGGACAGGGGGTGGCGGGGTTT. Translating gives CAWRGQGVAGF.

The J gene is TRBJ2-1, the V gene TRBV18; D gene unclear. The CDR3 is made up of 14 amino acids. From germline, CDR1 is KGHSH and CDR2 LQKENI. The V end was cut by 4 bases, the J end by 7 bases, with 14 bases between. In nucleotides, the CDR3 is TGTGCCAGCTCACTCAACGGGTCGGAGAATGAGCAGTTCTTC. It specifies CASSLNGSENEQFF.

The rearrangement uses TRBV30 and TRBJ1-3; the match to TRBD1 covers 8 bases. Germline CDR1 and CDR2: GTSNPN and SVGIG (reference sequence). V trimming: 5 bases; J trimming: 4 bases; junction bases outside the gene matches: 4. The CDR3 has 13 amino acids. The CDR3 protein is CAWDRGGGNTIYF. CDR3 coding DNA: TGTGCCTGGGACAGGGGAGGAGGAAACACCATATATTTT.

CDR3: CASYRVQETQYF. CDR3 sequence (DNA): TGCGCCAGCTACAGGGTACAAGAGACCCAGTACTTC. V and J are TRBV5-1 and TRBJ2-5; a weak D match, TRBD1 (6 bases). V shed 7 bases and J shed 2 bases, with 9 bases lying between them. Germline loops: CDR1 SGHRS, CDR2 YFSETQ. The CDR3 consists of 12 residues.

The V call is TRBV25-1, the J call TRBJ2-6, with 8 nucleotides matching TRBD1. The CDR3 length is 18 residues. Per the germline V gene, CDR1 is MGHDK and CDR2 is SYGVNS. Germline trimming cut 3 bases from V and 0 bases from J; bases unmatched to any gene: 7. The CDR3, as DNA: TGTGCCAGCAGTGATCCCCGGGACAGGAGCTCTGGGGCCAACGTCCTGACTTTC. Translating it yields CASSDPRDRSSGANVLTF.

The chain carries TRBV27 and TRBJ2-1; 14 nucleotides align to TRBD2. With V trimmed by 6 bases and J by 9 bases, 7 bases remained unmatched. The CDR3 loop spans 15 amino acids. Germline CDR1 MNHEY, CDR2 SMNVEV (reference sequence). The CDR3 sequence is CASSLGLAGVVEQFF. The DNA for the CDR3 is TGTGCCAGCAGCCTGGGACTAGCGGGAGTGGTTGAGCAGTTCTTC.

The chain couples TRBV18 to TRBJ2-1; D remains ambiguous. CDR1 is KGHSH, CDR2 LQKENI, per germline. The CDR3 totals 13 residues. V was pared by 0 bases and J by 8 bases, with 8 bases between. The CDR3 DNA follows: TGTGCCAGCTCACCACCGACTGTGGATGAGCAGTTCTTC. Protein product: CASSPPTVDEQFF.

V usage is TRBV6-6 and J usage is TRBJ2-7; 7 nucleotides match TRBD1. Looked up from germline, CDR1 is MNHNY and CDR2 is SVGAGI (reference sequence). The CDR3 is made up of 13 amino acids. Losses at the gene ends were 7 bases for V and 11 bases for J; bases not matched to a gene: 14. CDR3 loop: CASTPIDRVTEYF. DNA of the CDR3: TGTGCCAGCACCCCAATTGACAGGGTCACAGAGTACTTC.

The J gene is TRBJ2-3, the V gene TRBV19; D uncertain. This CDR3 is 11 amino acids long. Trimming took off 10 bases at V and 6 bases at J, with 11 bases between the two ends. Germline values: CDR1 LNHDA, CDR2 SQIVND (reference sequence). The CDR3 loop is CATESMDTQYF. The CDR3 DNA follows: TGTGCCACTGAATCTATGGATACGCAGTATTTT.

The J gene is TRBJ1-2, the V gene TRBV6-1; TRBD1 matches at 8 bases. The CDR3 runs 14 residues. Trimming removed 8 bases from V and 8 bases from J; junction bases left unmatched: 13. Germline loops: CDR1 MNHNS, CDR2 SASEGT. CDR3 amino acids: CASLEGQAGMGYTF. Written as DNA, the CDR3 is TGTGCCAGCCTCGAGGGACAGGCTGGTATGGGCTACACCTTC.

The CDR3 DNA reads TGTGCCAGCTCACCCGGAACTGGGCAGTTTGACGGCTACACCTTC. Its translation: CASSPGTGQFDGYTF. The chain carries TRBV18 and TRBJ1-2; no firm D call. Germline CDR1 and CDR2: KGHSH and LQKENI. This CDR3 region has 15 residues. Trimming removed 3 bases from V and 8 bases from J, with 19 bases in between. Full variable domain (missing parts from reference TRBV18 and TRBJ1-2): NAGVMQNPRHLVRRRGQEARLRCSPMKGHSHVYWYRQLPEEGLKFMVYLQKENIIDESGMPKERFSAEFPKEGPSILRIQQVVRGDSAAYFCASSPGTGQFDGYTFGSGTRLTVV.

The CDR3 DNA sequence: TGTGCCAGCAGTGACCTAACTAGCGGGAGTTACAATGAGCAGTTCTTC. Translated, it gives CASSDLTSGSYNEQFF. This chain links TRBV6-1 with TRBJ2-1, with 11 bases fitting TRBD2. Trimming at V came to 3 bases and at J to 4 bases, leaving 5 bases not matched to a gene. The CDR3 has 16 residues. CDR1 MNHNS and CDR2 SASEGT come from the germline V gene.

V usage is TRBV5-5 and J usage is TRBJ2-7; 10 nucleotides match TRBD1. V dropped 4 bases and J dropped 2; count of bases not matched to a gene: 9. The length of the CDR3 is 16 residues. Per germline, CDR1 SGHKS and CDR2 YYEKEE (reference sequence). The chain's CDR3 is CASSEAGTGVPYEQYF. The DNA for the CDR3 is TGTGCCAGCAGCGAAGCCGGGACAGGGGTCCCCTACGAGCAGTACTTC.